These 18 T cell receptor beta chains were sequenced from one sample in a study of blood T cell repertoires in COVID-19. The protocol was immunoSEQ multiplex PCR, while the TCRdb copy is restricted to in-frame clones and leaves out a portion. The sample lists under 300,000 clones, roughly 88% occurring once. Sequencing used peripheral blood. These receptors were obtained from a middle-aged man who had recovered from COVID-19.

CDR3 coding DNA: TGTGCCAGCAGCTTCGAACAGGGGATAATATCCCTCGAGCAGTACTTC. Its protein product is CASSFEQGIISLEQYF. This chain connects TRBV7-8 to TRBJ2-7; TRBD1 matches at 7 bases. The CDR3 is 16 residues long. Trimming cost V 3 bases and J 6 bases; bases outside gene matches: 14. The germline CDR1 and CDR2 sequences are SGHVS and FQNEAQ.

The V and J genes are TRBV27 and TRBJ1-2, with 9 positions matching TRBD1. The CDR3 has 14 amino acids. Germline V lookup: CDR1 MNHEY, CDR2 SMNVEV (reference sequence). J lost 5 bases, V lost 5 bases, and 6 bases had no gene match. CDR3 sequence (DNA): TGTGCCAGCAGTAGAGGGGACAGGGATTATGGCTACACCTTC. This codes for CASSRGDRDYGYTF.

This clone was picked up one time. The chain is built from TRBV5-1 and TRBJ2-3; perhaps TRBD2 as D (6 bases). The CDR3 is 15 amino acids. In germline, CDR1 is SGHRS, CDR2 YFSETQ. V shed 0 bases and J shed 0 bases, with 8 bases lying between them. CDR3 nucleotide sequence: TGCGCCAGCAGCTTGGCCGCGGGGAGCACAGATACGCAGTATTTT. Encoded protein: CASSLAAGSTDTQYF.

The V gene is TRBV4-3, the J gene TRBJ2-3; 10 bases align to TRBD2. The CDR3 runs to 19 residues. V lost 0 bases to trimming and J lost 4 bases; unmatched junction nucleotides: 13. CDR1 is LGHNA and CDR2 is YSLEER in the germline V gene. In DNA form, the CDR3 reads TGCGCCAGCAGCCAAGATACCCGGTTGCCTAGCGGGGGAGCAGATACGCAGTATTTT. This translates into CASSQDTRLPSGGADTQYF.

The rearrangement links TRBV7-2 to TRBJ2-7; 9 bases line up with TRBD1. CDR3 length: 16 residues. V shed 2 bases, J shed 5 bases, and the junction held 10 bases outside the gene matches. CDR1 SGHTA and CDR2 FQGNSA come from the germline V gene. CDR3 loop: CASSLPGQGGSHEQYF. The CDR3 DNA is TGTGCCAGCAGCTTACCGGGACAGGGAGGAAGCCACGAGCAGTACTTC.

The CDR3, as DNA: TGTGCCACCAGCCGTGACAGCGTCGAGGAGCAGTACTTC. Its protein is CATSRDSVEEQYF. The chain links TRBV15 to TRBJ2-7; D is perhaps TRBD1 (5 bases). Deletions cut 5 bases from V and 7 bases from J, with 15 bases between. Germline assignment: CDR1 LNHNV and CDR2 YYDKDF (reference sequence). This CDR3 has 13 residues.

This clone was recorded a few times. In the same sample, other DNA sequences code for this CDR3. The V and J genes are TRBV20-1 and TRBJ1-2; tentative D call: TRBD1 (5 bases). Germline V gene sequence: CDR1 DFQATT, CDR2 SNEGSKA (reference sequence). There are 11 residues in the CDR3. V dropped 6 bases and J dropped 0 bases, with 5 bases sitting between them. The CDR3 DNA follows: TGCAGTGCGGACACTAACTATGGCTACACCTTC. This gives the protein CSADTNYGYTF.

The chain couples TRBV7-7 to TRBJ2-5; D remains unclear. V was shortened by 1 base and J by 3 bases, with 6 bases between the two germline ends. The CDR3 consists of 13 residues. From germline, CDR1 is SSHAT and CDR2 FNYEAQ (reference sequence). This CDR3 reads CASSLGTEETQYF. Here the CDR3 DNA reads TGTGCCAGCAGCTTAGGCACAGAAGAGACCCAGTACTTC.

V usage is TRBV2 and J usage is TRBJ2-5; D possibly corresponds to TRBD2 (6 bases). Trimming removed 7 bases from V and 5 bases from J, with 20 bases in between. The germline gives CDR1 SNHLY, CDR2 FYNNEI. CDR3 length equals 15 residues. CDR3 loop: CASITGTLIRETQYF. The CDR3 DNA follows: TGTGCCAGCATAACCGGGACTCTGATAAGGGAGACCCAGTACTTC.

This clone was found once. The identical CDR3 is also encoded by other nucleotide sequences in the sample. This sequence joins TRBV3-1 (or the pseudogene TRBV3-2) and TRBJ1-1; 8 bases agree with TRBD1. Per germline, CDR1 LGHDT and CDR2 YNNKEL (reference sequence). The junction had 1 base not matched to a gene; V was cut back by 4 bases and J by 3 bases. The CDR3 runs to 13 residues. CDR3 in DNA: TGTGCCAGCAGCCTGACAGGGGACACTGAAGCTTTCTTT. Translated, it gives CASSLTGDTEAFF.

The chain uses TRBV18 and TRBJ2-3, with TRBD1 matching over 7 bases. Germline lookup yields CDR1 KGHSH and CDR2 LQKENI. The J segment lost 3 bases and the V segment lost 3 bases, leaving 3 bases of the junction unmatched. This CDR3 is 14 amino acids long. CDR3 residues: CASSPMTGTDTQYF. In nucleotides, the CDR3 is TGTGCCAGCTCACCCATGACAGGGACAGATACGCAGTATTTT.

The chain employs TRBV7-9 and TRBJ1-1, with D possibly matching TRBD1 (5 bases). The ends were cut back, 5 bases at V and 9 bases at J, with 25 bases in the middle. The germline V gene encodes CDR1 SEHNR and CDR2 FQNEAQ (reference sequence). This CDR3 is built from 16 residues. The CDR3 sequence is CASSGAPGPSDSKAFF. The CDR3 nucleotides read TGTGCCAGCAGCGGGGCCCCGGGTCCGAGCGATTCTAAAGCTTTCTTT.

There are a few counts of this clone. V and J are TRBV10-2 and TRBJ2-1; 9 bases fit TRBD2. Germline CDR1 reads WSHSY; CDR2 reads SAAADI. The CDR3 runs to 14 residues. Trimming cost V 4 bases and J 6 bases; bases outside gene matches: 4. Here the CDR3 reads CASSVAGARNEQFF. In nucleotides, the CDR3 is TGCGCCAGCAGTGTAGCGGGAGCCCGCAATGAGCAGTTCTTC.

This clone was seen a few times. The chain employs TRBV30 and TRBJ1-3; TRBD1 might be the D (6 bases). CDR1 is GTSNPN, CDR2 SVGIG, per germline (reference sequence). There are 13 residues in the CDR3. V lost 3 bases, J lost 2 bases, and 8 bases lay in between. CDR3: CAWRTGPGNTIYF. In nucleotides, the CDR3 is TGTGCCTGGAGGACAGGTCCTGGAAACACCATATATTTT.

The chain links TRBV6-5 to TRBJ1-5, with a tentative D call TRBD1 (5 bases). This CDR3 is built from 14 residues. Per the germline V gene, CDR1 is MNHEY and CDR2 is SVGAGI. The germline V and J ends were trimmed by 6 bases and 7 bases, with 16 bases remaining between them. CDR3 nucleotides: TGTGCCAGCAGCAAAAAGACAGTAGGGCAGCCCCAGCATTTT. Translation: CASSKKTVGQPQHF.

The gene calls are TRBV13 and TRBJ1-1, with D hard to call. Germline CDR1 is PRHDT and CDR2 is FYEKMQ (reference sequence). Trimming left V 4 bases short and J 1 base short, with 10 bases between. CDR3 length equals 14 residues. CDR3: CASSSWATNTEAFF. CDR3 in DNA: TGTGCCAGCAGCTCGTGGGCCACGAACACTGAAGCTTTCTTT.

This chain links TRBV7-8 with TRBJ1-2; 10 bases are a match to TRBD1. The CDR3 consists of 16 residues. Germline CDR1 is SGHVS and CDR2 is FQNEAQ. V lost 1 base, J lost 5 bases, and 7 bases stayed unmatched. The CDR3 reads CASSLVGTGDRYGYTF. CDR3 nucleotide sequence: TGTGCCAGCAGCTTAGTGGGGACAGGGGATCGGTATGGCTACACCTTC.

The chain combines TRBV5-1 with TRBJ2-1; 10 positions agree with TRBD2. This CDR3 is 15 amino acids long. After removal of 2 bases from V and 8 bases from J, the junction contained 7 bases not matched to a gene. Germline CDR1 and CDR2: SGHRS and YFSETQ. The CDR3 spells CASSFLAGGQDEQFF. CDR3 coding DNA: TGCGCCAGCAGCTTCTTAGCGGGAGGTCAGGATGAGCAGTTCTTC.